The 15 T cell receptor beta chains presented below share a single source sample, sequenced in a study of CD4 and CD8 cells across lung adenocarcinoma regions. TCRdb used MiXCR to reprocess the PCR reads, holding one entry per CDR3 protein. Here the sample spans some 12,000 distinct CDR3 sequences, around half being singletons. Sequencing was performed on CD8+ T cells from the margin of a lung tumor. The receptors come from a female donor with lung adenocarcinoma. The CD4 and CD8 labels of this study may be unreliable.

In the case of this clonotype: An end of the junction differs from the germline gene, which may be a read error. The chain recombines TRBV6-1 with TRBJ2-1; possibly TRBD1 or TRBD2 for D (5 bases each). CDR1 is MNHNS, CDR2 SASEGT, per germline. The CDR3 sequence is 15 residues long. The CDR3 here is CVSGFSGASGNKQYF. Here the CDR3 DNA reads TGTGTCAGCGGCTTCTCCGGGGCGAGCGGCAATAAGCAGTATTTC.

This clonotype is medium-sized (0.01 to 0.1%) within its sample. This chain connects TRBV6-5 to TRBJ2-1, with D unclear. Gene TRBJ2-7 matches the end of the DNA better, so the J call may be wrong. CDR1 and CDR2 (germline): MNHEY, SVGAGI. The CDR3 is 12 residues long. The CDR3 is CATSRTVYEQYF. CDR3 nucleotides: TGTGCCACCTCTAGGACGGTCTACGAGCAGTACTTC.

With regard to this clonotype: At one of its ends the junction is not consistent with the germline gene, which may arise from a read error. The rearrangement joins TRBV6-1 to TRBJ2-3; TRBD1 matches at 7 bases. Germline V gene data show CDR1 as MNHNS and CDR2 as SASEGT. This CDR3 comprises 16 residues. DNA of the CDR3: TGTGCCAGCAGTCCTAGGGGGCACCCAACCAAAAATATGCAGTACTTT. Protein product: CASSPRGHPTKNMQYF.

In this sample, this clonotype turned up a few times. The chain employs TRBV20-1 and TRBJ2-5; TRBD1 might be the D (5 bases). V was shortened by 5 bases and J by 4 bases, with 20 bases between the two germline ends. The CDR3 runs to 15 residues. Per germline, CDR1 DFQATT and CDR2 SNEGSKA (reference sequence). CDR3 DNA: TGCAGTGCTGGGTCTAGTTTAGGGGCCGGAGAGACCCAGTACTTC. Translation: CSAGSSLGAGETQYF.

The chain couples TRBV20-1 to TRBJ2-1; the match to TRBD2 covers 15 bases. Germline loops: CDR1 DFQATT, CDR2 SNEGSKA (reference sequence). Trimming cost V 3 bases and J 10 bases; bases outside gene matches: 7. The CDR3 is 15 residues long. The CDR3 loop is CSASDWTSGGGEQFF. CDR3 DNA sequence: TGCAGTGCTAGCGATTGGACTAGCGGGGGGGGAGAGCAGTTCTTC.

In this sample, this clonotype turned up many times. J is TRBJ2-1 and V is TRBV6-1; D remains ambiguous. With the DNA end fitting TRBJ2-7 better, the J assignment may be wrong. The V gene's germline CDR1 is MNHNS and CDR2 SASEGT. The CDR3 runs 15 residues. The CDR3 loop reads CASSLRVQGTYEQYF. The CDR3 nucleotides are TGTGCCAGCAGTCTCCGGGTCCAAGGCACCTACGAGCAGTACTTC.

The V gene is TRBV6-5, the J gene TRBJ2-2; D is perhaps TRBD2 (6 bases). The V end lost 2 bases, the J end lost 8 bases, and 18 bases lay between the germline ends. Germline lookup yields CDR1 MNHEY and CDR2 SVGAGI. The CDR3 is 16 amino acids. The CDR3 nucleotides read TGTGCCAGCAGTTACGTTGGGACTCAAGGCACAGGGGAGCTGTTTTTT. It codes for CASSYVGTQGTGELFF.

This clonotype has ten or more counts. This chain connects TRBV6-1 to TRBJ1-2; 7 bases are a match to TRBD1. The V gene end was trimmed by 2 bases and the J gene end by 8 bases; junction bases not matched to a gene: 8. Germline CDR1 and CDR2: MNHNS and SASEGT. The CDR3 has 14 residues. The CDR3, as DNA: TGTGCCAGCAGTGAATTCAGGGGGGAATCAGGCTACACCTTC. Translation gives CASSEFRGESGYTF.

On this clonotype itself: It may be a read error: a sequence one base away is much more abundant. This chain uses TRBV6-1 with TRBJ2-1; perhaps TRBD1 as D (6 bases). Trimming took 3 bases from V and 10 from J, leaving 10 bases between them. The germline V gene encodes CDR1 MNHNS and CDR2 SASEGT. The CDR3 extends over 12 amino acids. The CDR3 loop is CASSDPGVEQFF. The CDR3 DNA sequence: TGTGCCAGCAGTGATCCAGGGGTGGAGCAGTTCTTC.

The CDR3 coding sequence is TGTGCCAGCAGTTGGGGGGTGGAAGCGAAAAACATGCAGTATTTT. Translation: CASSWGVEAKNMQYF. The chain is built from TRBV6-5 and TRBJ2-3; possible D gene TRBD2, 6 bases. The V and J ends lost 4 bases and 11 bases respectively, with 22 bases between them. The CDR3 consists of 15 residues. Germline CDR1 reads MNHEY; CDR2 reads SVGAGI.

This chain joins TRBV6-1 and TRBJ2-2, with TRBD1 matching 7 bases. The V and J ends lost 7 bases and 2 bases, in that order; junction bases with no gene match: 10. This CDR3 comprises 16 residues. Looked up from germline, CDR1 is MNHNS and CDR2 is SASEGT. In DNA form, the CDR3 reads TGTGCCAGCAATCGTGGGCAGGGGGTTAACACCGGGGAGCTGTTTTTT. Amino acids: CASNRGQGVNTGELFF.

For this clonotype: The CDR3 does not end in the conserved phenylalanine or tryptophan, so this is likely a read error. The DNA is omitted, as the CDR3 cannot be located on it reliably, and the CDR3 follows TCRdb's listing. The CDR3 here is CASSLFRSDETQFL. The V gene is TRBV7-2, the J gene TRBJ2-5. The CDR3 extends over 14 residues, inclusive of both ends. Germline CDR1 reads SGHTA; CDR2 reads FQGNSA.

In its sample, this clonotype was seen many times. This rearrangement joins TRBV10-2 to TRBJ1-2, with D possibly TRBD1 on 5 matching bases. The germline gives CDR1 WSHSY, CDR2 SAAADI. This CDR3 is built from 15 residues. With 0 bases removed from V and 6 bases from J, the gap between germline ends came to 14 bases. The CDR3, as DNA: TGCGCCAGCAGTGAGTCCCCAGGGACTTTGGATGGCTACACCTTC. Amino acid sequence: CASSESPGTLDGYTF.

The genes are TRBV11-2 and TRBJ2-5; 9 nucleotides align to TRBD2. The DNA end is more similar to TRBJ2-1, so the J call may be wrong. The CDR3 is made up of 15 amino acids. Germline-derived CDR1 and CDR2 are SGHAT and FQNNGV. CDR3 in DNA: TGTGCCAGCAGCTCAGGGGCGGGGGGGTATTATGAGCAGTTCTTC. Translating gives CASSSGAGGYYEQFF.

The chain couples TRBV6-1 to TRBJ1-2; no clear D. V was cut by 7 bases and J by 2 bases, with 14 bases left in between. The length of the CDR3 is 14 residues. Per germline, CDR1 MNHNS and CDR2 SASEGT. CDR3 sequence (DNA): TGTGCCAGCACCACCCTAGGACCCAACTATGGCTACACCTTC. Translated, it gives CASTTLGPNYGYTF.